A single sample gave rise to the 7 T cell receptor beta chains below, sequenced in a study of blood T cell repertoires in COVID-19. Profiling relied on immunoSEQ multiplex PCR, and the TCRdb table lists in-frame clones only, not all of them. The table shows 200,000 or so clones, with roughly 88% occurring only once. Sequenced material: peripheral blood. All receptors come from a human donor in a cohort sampled during active COVID-19.

The chain employs TRBV18 and TRBJ1-2; D is unclear. Trimming cost V 1 base and J 6 bases, with 6 bases left between them. Germline lookup yields CDR1 KGHSH and CDR2 LQKENI. There are 12 residues in the CDR3. In nucleotides, the CDR3 is TGTGCCAGCTCACCACTGGCGGATGGCTACACCTTC. Its protein is CASSPLADGYTF.

The rearrangement joins TRBV14 to TRBJ2-2; TRBD1 agrees at 9 bases. CDR1 is SGHDN and CDR2 is FVKESK in the germline V gene. The trim removed 2 bases at V and 4 bases at J, leaving 8 bases unmatched. The CDR3 loop spans 17 amino acids. The CDR3 DNA reads TGTGCCAGCAGCCAAACATACAGGGGGCGCCCCACCGGGGAGCTGTTTTTT. It is translated as CASSQTYRGRPTGELFF.

V and J are TRBV27 and TRBJ2-3; 8 bases agree with TRBD1. Trimming took 6 bases from V and 3 from J; bases not matched to a gene: 5. The V gene's germline CDR1 is MNHEY and CDR2 SMNVEV (reference sequence). CDR3 size: 14 residues. The CDR3 DNA reads as TGTGCCAGCAGGGTCAGGGGGCGAACAGATACGCAGTATTTT. Its protein is CASRVRGRTDTQYF.

Here the CDR3 reads CSGGTSNGYTF. DNA of the CDR3: TGCAGCGGTGGGACAAGTAATGGCTACACCTTC. The genes are TRBV29-1 and TRBJ1-2, with a tentative D call TRBD1 (6 bases). The V gene lost 7 bases and the J gene lost 6 bases, with 12 bases spanning the gap. This CDR3 has 11 residues. Looked up from germline, CDR1 is SQVTM and CDR2 is ANQGSEA.

V gene TRBV5-1 combines with J gene TRBJ2-2; TRBD1 aligns across 8 bases. CDR3 length: 18 amino acids. V shed 5 bases, J shed 5 bases, and the junction held 17 bases outside the gene matches. CDR1 and CDR2 from the germline V gene are SGHRS and YFSETQ. The CDR3 coding sequence is TGCGCCAGCAGATACGACCCCAGGACAGGGAGCGGAACCGGGGAGCTGTTTTTT. Protein product: CASRYDPRTGSGTGELFF.

The chain employs TRBV28 and TRBJ1-5; 12 bases match TRBD1. V was clipped by 5 bases and J by 3 bases; unmatched bases: 14. The CDR3 has 19 amino acids. The germline gives CDR1 MDHEN, CDR2 SYDVKM. The CDR3 bases are TGTGCCAGCAGTCCTCCTGCTTGGCGGGGACAGGGGGCCAATCAGCCCCAGCATTTT. Protein sequence: CASSPPAWRGQGANQPQHF.

The gene calls are TRBV28 and TRBJ2-3; 7 nucleotides agree with TRBD1. Germline V gene lookup returns CDR1 MDHEN and CDR2 SYDVKM. The CDR3 loop spans 18 amino acids. V was pared by 0 bases and J by 3 bases, with 12 bases of the junction left unmatched. The CDR3: CASSLWGKTGARTDTQYF. In nucleotides, the CDR3 is TGTGCCAGCAGTTTATGGGGGAAAACAGGGGCAAGGACAGATACGCAGTATTTT.